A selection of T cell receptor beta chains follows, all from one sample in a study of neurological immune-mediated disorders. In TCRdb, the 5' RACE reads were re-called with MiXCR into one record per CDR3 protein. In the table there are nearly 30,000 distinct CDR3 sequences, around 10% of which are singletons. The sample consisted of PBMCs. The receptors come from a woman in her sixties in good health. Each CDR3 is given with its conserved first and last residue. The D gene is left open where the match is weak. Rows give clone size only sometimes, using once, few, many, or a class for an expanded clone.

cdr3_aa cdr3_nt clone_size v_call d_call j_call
CASFSGTTSFEQYF TGTGCCAGCTTCTCGGGGACTACATCCTTCGAGCAGTACTTC many TRBV2 TRBD2 TRBJ2-7
CASSSDPTSGGGATNEKLFF TGTGCCAGCAGCAGCGACCCCACTTCGGGTGGTGGTGCAACTAATGAAAAACTGTTTTTT many TRBV7-9 - TRBJ1-4
CSARDRERGQNSPLHF TGCAGTGCTAGAGATCGGGAGCGGGGTCAGAATTCACCCCTCCACTTT many TRBV20-1 - TRBJ1-6
CASSTVGGETQYF TGCGCCAGCAGCACCGTCGGGGGGGAGACCCAGTACTTC many TRBV5-1 TRBD2 TRBJ2-5
CSAREQGVGAFF TGCAGTGCTAGGGAACAGGGGGTGGGAGCTTTCTTT many TRBV20-1 TRBD1 TRBJ1-1
CATSDFGVIKQYF TGTGCCACCAGTGATTTCGGGGTTATCAAGCAGTACTTC many TRBV24-1 - TRBJ2-7
CASSLRGEGYEQYF TGTGCCAGCAGCTTGAGAGGGGAAGGCTACGAGCAGTACTTC many TRBV5-6 - TRBJ2-7
CASSLGTVTDGNQPQHF TGTGCCAGCAGCCTCGGGACAGTCACAGATGGCAATCAGCCCCAGCATTTT many TRBV7-2 TRBD1 TRBJ1-5
CASSQVAGGEQYF TGTGCCAGCAGCCAAGTAGCGGGTGGCGAGCAGTACTTC - TRBV3-1 TRBD2 TRBJ2-7
CASSPPSADTQYF TGTGCCAGCAGCCCCCCGAGCGCAGATACGCAGTATTTT many TRBV7-9 - TRBJ2-3
CSAIRAGQGDSPLHF TGCAGTGCGATAAGAGCGGGACAGGGGGATTCACCCCTCCACTTT many TRBV20-1 TRBD1 TRBJ1-6
CASSPRPAGGPVVETQYF TGTGCCAGCAGTCCTCGCCCAGCGGGGGGGCCAGTCGTAGAGACCCAGTACTTC many TRBV27 TRBD2 TRBJ2-5
CASRPVSIRNEQFF TGTGCAAGTCGCCCCGTAAGTATCCGAAATGAGCAGTTCTTC - TRBV12-2 - TRBJ2-1
CASSLIGTASYNEQFF TGCGCCAGCAGCCTGATAGGGACAGCCTCCTACAATGAGCAGTTCTTC many TRBV5-1 TRBD1 TRBJ2-1
CASSQIGGARSGVMNEQFF TGCGCCAGCAGCCAAATCGGGGGGGCTCGATCAGGCGTAATGAATGAGCAGTTCTTC few TRBV4-3 TRBD2 TRBJ2-1
CASSLGVGKIYKNIQYF TGTGCCAGCAGCTTAGGTGTGGGGAAGATCTACAAAAACATTCAGTACTTC many TRBV7-2 - TRBJ2-4
CASSQGTGGTGELFF TGTGCCAGCAGCCAAGGGACAGGGGGGACCGGGGAGCTGTTTTTT many TRBV4-2 TRBD1 TRBJ2-2
CSASPLGATNEKLFF TGCAGTGCTAGTCCCCTGGGAGCAACTAATGAAAAACTGTTTTTT many TRBV20-1 - TRBJ1-4
CSARDGGALSGTQYF TGCAGTGCTAGAGATGGGGGGGCTCTATCTGGGACCCAGTACTTC many TRBV20-1 - TRBJ2-5
CASSSPGLREAPGTQYF TGTGCCAGCAGTTCCCCGGGACTAAGAGAGGCACCAGGGACCCAGTACTTC many TRBV12-3/TRBV12-4 TRBD2 TRBJ2-5
CASSPDRSNTGELFF TGTGCCAGCAGTCCGGACCGATCGAACACCGGGGAGCTGTTTTTT many TRBV6-5 - TRBJ2-2
CASSLWAVGQGNEQYF TGTGCCAGCAGTTTATGGGCAGTGGGACAGGGCAACGAGCAGTACTTC many TRBV27 TRBD1 TRBJ2-7
CASSFSQGAVEQYF TGCGCCAGCAGCTTTTCACAGGGGGCGGTGGAGCAGTACTTC many TRBV5-1 TRBD1 TRBJ2-7
CASKINGHSGGEQYF TGTGCCAGTAAAATCAACGGGCACTCCGGGGGCGAGCAGTACTTC - TRBV6-2/TRBV6-3 - TRBJ2-7
CSALTSISSGNTIYF TGCAGCGCCTTGACAAGTATCTCCTCTGGAAACACCATATATTTT - TRBV29-1 - TRBJ1-3
CASSYLRINGGNSNQPQHF TGTGCCAGCAGTTACCTCCGGATCAACGGGGGAAATAGCAATCAGCCCCAGCATTTT few TRBV6-2/TRBV6-3 - TRBJ1-5
CASSLLGTGVYQASSYEQYF TGTGCCAGCAGCTTGTTAGGGACAGGGGTTTATCAGGCCAGCTCCTACGAGCAGTACTTC many TRBV5-6 TRBD1 TRBJ2-7
CASSLEPDTQYF TGCGCCAGCAGCTTGGAGCCAGATACGCAGTATTTT many TRBV5-1 - TRBJ2-3
CASSGGLGGSNQPQHF TGTGCCAGCAGTGGGGGTTTAGGGGGTAGCAATCAGCCCCAGCATTTT many TRBV27 - TRBJ1-5
CASSLGQGAEETQYF TGTGCCAGCAGCTTGGGACAGGGGGCGGAGGAGACCCAGTACTTC many TRBV5-6 TRBD1 TRBJ2-5
CASSRGQGYYEQYF TGCGCCAGCAGCAGGGGACAGGGTTACTACGAGCAGTACTTC many TRBV5-1 TRBD1 TRBJ2-7
CASSQFQGAYEQYF TGCGCCAGCAGCCAATTTCAGGGGGCCTACGAGCAGTACTTC many TRBV4-1 TRBD1 TRBJ2-7
CASSIQGFEQYF TGCGCCAGCAGCATACAGGGTTTCGAGCAGTACTTC many TRBV5-1 - TRBJ2-7
CASSTGTANTQKLFF TGCGCCAGCAGCACCGGGACAGCCAACACCCAAAAACTGTTTTTT many TRBV5-1 TRBD1 TRBJ1-4
CASSLRTIGEKLFF TGTGCCAGCAGTTTAAGGACCATAGGGGAAAAACTGTTTTTT many TRBV12-3/TRBV12-4 - TRBJ1-4
CASSLSVGGPSEQYF TGCGCCAGCAGCTTGAGTGTCGGGGGGCCCTCCGAGCAGTACTTC many TRBV5-1 - TRBJ2-7
CASSLRLAGSETQYF TGTGCCAGCAGCCTCCGACTAGCGGGGAGTGAGACCCAGTACTTC many TRBV7-2 TRBD2 TRBJ2-5
CASSLWGSLPSEQYF TGTGCCAGCAGTTTATGGGGTAGCCTTCCCTCCGAGCAGTACTTC many TRBV7-2 - TRBJ2-7
CASSLASHTQYF TGTGCCAGCTCGCTAGCGTCACATACGCAGTATTTT few TRBV18 - TRBJ2-3
CSARDYTRGYGYTF TGCAGTGCTAGAGATTACACCCGCGGGTATGGCTACACCTTC many TRBV20-1 - TRBJ1-2
CASNSDRPFTQSGELFF TGTGCCAGCAACTCGGACAGGCCTTTTACCCAGTCCGGGGAGCTGTTTTTT many TRBV6-5 TRBD1 TRBJ2-2